This T cell receptor beta chain emerged from a study of T cell changes during pregnancy in multiple sclerosis. Losses at the gene ends were 4 bases for V and 1 base for J; bases not matched to a gene: 11. Per germline, CDR1 LGHNA and CDR2 YNFKEQ. This CDR3 comprises 19 residues. TCRdb's table, derived via immunoSEQ multiplex PCR, lists solely in-frame clones and lacks some. The sample lists roughly 93,000 clones, around 90% occurring once. V is TRBV4-2 and J is TRBJ2-7; 15 positions agree with TRBD2. This TCR came from a female donor in good health, enrolled as a control in a pregnancy study. Source: peripheral blood, taken after pregnancy. CDR3 nucleotides: TGTGCCAGCAGCCGAGGACTAGCGGGGGGGAATACACTTTCCTACGAGCAGTACTTC. Translating gives CASSRGLAGGNTLSYEQYF.